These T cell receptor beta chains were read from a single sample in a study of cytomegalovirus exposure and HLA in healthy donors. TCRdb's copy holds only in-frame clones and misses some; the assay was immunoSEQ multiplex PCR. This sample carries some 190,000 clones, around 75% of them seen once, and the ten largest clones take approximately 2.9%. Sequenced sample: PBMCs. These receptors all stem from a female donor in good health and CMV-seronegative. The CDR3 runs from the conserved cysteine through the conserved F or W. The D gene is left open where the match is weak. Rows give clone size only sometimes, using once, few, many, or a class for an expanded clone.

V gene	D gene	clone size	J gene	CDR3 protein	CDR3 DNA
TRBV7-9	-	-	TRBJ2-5	CASRGIDRGGETQYF	TGTGCCAGCAGGGGAATAGACAGGGGAGGGGAGACCCAGTACTTC
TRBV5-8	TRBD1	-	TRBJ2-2	CASRPGQGVDTGELFF	TGTGCCAGCAGACCGGGACAGGGGGTGGACACCGGGGAGCTGTTTTTT
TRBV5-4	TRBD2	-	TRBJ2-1	CASSPVGRLLAGQYNEQFF	TGTGCCAGCAGCCCCGTGGGGCGCCTACTAGCGGGGCAATACAATGAGCAGTTCTTC
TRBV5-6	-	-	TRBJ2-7	CASSFGIWDNEQYF	TGTGCCAGCAGCTTCGGGATCTGGGACAACGAGCAGTACTTC
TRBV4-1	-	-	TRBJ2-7	CASSHPGATYEQYF	TGCGCCAGCAGCCACCCAGGTGCAACCTACGAGCAGTACTTC
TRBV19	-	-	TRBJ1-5	CASSMGRLRNQPQHF	TGTGCCAGTAGTATGGGGCGTCTTCGCAATCAGCCCCAGCATTTT
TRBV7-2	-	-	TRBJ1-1	CASSLVPAGLNTEAFF	TGTGCCAGCAGCTTAGTCCCCGCGGGGTTGAACACTGAAGCTTTCTTT
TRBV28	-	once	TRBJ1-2	CASTPGGVDGYTF	TGTGCCAGCACCCCCGGGGGGGTCGATGGCTACACCTTC
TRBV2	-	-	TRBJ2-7	CASSGQASYEQYF	TGTGCCAGCAGTGGCCAGGCCTCCTACGAGCAGTACTTC
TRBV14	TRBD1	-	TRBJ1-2	CASSQGYGQGHYGYTF	TGTGCCAGCAGCCAAGGCTATGGACAGGGTCACTATGGCTACACCTTC
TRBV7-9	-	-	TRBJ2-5	CASTQTGGVGAETQYF	TGTGCCAGCACCCAGACGGGGGGCGTGGGTGCAGAGACCCAGTACTTC
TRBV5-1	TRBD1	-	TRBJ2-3	CASSLEGQQGAHGTDTQYF	TGCGCCAGCAGCTTGGAGGGCCAACAGGGGGCGCACGGCACAGATACGCAGTATTTT
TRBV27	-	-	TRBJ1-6	CASSPISRGNSPLHF	TGTGCCAGCAGTCCAATATCCAGGGGAAATTCACCCCTCCACTTT
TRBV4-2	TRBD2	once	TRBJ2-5	CASSQLSGGARETQYF	TGTGCCAGCAGCCAACTTAGCGGGGGGGCCCGAGAGACCCAGTACTTC
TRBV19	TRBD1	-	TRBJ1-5	CASSASGGPVEPQHF	TGTGCCAGTAGTGCCTCAGGGGGCCCGGTGGAGCCCCAGCATTTT
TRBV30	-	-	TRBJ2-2	CAWSVQGRTGELFF	TGTGCCTGGAGTGTACAGGGCCGCACCGGGGAGCTGTTTTTT
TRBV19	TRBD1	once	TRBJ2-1	CASSRLPTGGTYNEQFF	TGTGCCAGTAGCCGATTACCTACAGGGGGCACCTACAATGAGCAGTTCTTC
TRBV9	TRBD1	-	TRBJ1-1	CASSVDPQGVGYTEAFF	TGTGCCAGCAGCGTAGATCCGCAGGGGGTGGGATACACTGAAGCTTTCTTT
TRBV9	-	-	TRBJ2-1	CASSVEGQSYNEQFF	TGTGCCAGCAGCGTAGAGGGGCAATCCTACAATGAACAGTTCTTC
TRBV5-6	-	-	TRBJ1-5	CASSFLGRADQPQHF	TGTGCCAGCAGCTTTTTGGGCAGGGCGGATCAGCCCCAGCATTTT
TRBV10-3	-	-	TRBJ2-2	CAISGRQGSTGELFF	TGTGCCATCAGTGGCCGGCAGGGAAGCACCGGGGAGCTGTTTTTT
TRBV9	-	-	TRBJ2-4	CASSAQEEKNIQYF	TGTGCCAGCAGCGCTCAGGAGGAAAAAAACATTCAGTACTTC
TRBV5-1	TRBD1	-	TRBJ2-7	CASSPQQGALLEQYF	TGCGCCAGCAGCCCACAACAGGGGGCGCTCCTCGAGCAGTACTTC
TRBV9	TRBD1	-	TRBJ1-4	CASSSRTGTNEKLFF	TGTGCCAGCAGCTCGAGGACAGGGACTAATGAAAAACTGTTTTTT
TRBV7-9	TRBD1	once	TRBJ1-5	CASSDTGGFGQPQHF	TGTGCCAGCAGTGATACAGGGGGCTTTGGGCAGCCCCAGCATTTT
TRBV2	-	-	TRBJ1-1	CASSDGGGTEAFF	TGTGCCAGCAGTGATGGGGGGGGCACTGAAGCTTTCTTT
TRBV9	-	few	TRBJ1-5	CASSVSGYSNQPQHF	TGTGCCAGCAGCGTATCCGGTTATAGCAATCAGCCCCAGCATTTT